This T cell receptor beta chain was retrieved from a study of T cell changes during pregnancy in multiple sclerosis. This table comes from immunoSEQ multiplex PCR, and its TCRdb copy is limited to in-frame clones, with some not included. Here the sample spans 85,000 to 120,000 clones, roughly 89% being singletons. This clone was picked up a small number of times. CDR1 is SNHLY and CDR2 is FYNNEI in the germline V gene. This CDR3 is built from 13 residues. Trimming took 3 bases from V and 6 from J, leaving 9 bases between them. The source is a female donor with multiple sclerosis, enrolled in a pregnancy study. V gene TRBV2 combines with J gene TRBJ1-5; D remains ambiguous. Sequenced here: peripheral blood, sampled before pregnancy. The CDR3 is CASSDEEGQPQHF. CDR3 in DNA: TGTGCCAGCAGTGATGAGGAAGGTCAGCCCCAGCATTTT.